The 24 T cell receptor beta chains below all came from one sample that was sequenced in a study of response to subunit inactivated influenza vaccine. TCRdb re-derived calls from the RT-PCR reads in MiXCR, one entry per CDR3 protein. The sample carries 500,000 to 700,000 distinct CDR3 sequences, approximately 22% recorded once. A further study also used this sample, focusing on T cells expressing NK-cell markers. That paper states: UMI-tagged 5'RACE template switching yielded the TCR beta cDNA.

Source: CD4+ T cells sorted from PBMCs, taken about 13 days after vaccination. The receptors here all came from a man aged 45-65 years who received an inactivated influenza vaccine.

The chain couples TRBV29-1 to TRBJ2-3, with D perhaps TRBD2 (6 bases). CDR3 size: 15 residues. From germline, CDR1 is SQVTM and CDR2 ANQGSEA. The V end was cut by 7 bases, the J end by 2 bases, with 19 bases between. The DNA for the CDR3 is TGCAGCGCCGCGGGCGGGAAAATCGCCACAGATACGCAGTATTTT. Protein sequence: CSAAGGKIATDTQYF.

This clonotype has just a few counts. The rearrangement joins TRBV10-3 to TRBJ1-4; D not resolved. Germline values: CDR1 ENHRY, CDR2 SYGVKD. There are 13 residues in the CDR3. Trimming took off 3 bases at V and 1 base at J, with 3 bases between the two ends. The CDR3 DNA reads TGTGCCATCAGTGACGGAACTAATGAAAAACTGTTTTTT. Its protein product is CAISDGTNEKLFF.

The CDR3 reads CASSLVRGIEAFF. DNA of the CDR3: TGTGCCAGCAGCTTGGTGCGGGGGATTGAAGCTTTCTTT. The rearrangement links TRBV5-6 to TRBJ1-1; D is perhaps TRBD1 (5 bases). The length of the CDR3 is 13 residues. Trimming stripped 0 bases from V and 7 bases from J, with 10 bases between. Looked up from germline, CDR1 is SGHDT and CDR2 is YYEEEE.

The chain recombines TRBV29-1 with TRBJ2-1, with a possible D match to TRBD2 (6 bases). From germline, CDR1 is SQVTM and CDR2 ANQGSEA. Trimming removed 7 bases at V and 4 bases at J, with 14 bases between. CDR3 size: 13 residues. CDR3 in amino acids: CSAREDSYNEQFF. CDR3 DNA: TGCAGCGCTAGGGAGGACTCGTACAATGAGCAGTTCTTC.

This clonotype was observed a few times. The chain joins TRBV20-1 to TRBJ1-5, with D unclear. Trimming took 0 bases from V and 8 from J, leaving 11 bases between them. This CDR3 contains 13 residues. Germline V CDR1 and CDR2: DFQATT, SNEGSKA (reference sequence). CDR3 protein: CSARDNRYEPQHF. CDR3 bases: TGCAGTGCTAGAGATAATCGGTACGAGCCCCAGCATTTT.

The CDR3 DNA reads TGCGCCAGCAGCCCCCCAGGGGACGAGCAGTACTTC. This sequence encodes CASSPPGDEQYF. The chain joins TRBV5-1 to TRBJ2-7; D perhaps matches TRBD1 (6 bases). V was clipped by 4 bases and J by 5 bases, with 10 bases between them. This CDR3 has 12 amino acids. Germline values: CDR1 SGHRS, CDR2 YFSETQ.

This clonotype was observed many times. J is TRBJ1-2 and V is TRBV20-1; D possibly corresponds to TRBD1 (5 bases). V gave up 6 bases and J gave up 2 bases, with 16 bases separating them. Germline CDR1 is DFQATT and CDR2 is SNEGSKA (reference sequence). The length of the CDR3 is 14 residues. CDR3 protein: CSAGGGAENYGYTF. Here the CDR3 DNA reads TGCAGTGCCGGGGGAGGGGCGGAAAACTATGGCTACACCTTC.

A few counts support this clonotype. The CDR3 protein is CSAFQGVSYNEQFF. For the CDR3, the DNA is TGCAGTGCTTTCCAGGGGGTCTCCTACAATGAGCAGTTCTTC. V and J are TRBV20-1 and TRBJ2-1; 7 bases are shared with TRBD1. The CDR3 has 14 amino acids. Germline loops: CDR1 DFQATT, CDR2 SNEGSKA (reference sequence). J lost 0 bases, V lost 5 bases, and 4 bases had no gene match.

This clonotype has a handful of counts. The V gene is TRBV30, the J gene TRBJ1-2; no clear D. The V and J ends lost 4 bases and 5 bases respectively, with 14 bases between them. CDR1 is GTSNPN, CDR2 SVGIG, per germline (reference sequence). The CDR3 is 13 amino acids. The CDR3 DNA reads TGTGCCTGGAATAAGGTTGGCGTATATGGCTACACCTTC. Its protein product is CAWNKVGVYGYTF.

V and J are TRBV7-8 and TRBJ2-2, with 10 bases fitting TRBD2. The V gene's germline CDR1 is SGHVS and CDR2 FQNEAQ. The CDR3 has 15 residues. With V trimmed by 5 bases and J by 7 bases, 7 bases remained unmatched. The CDR3: CASSKTSGLSGELFF. The CDR3 region has the DNA TGTGCCAGCAGCAAGACTAGCGGGTTGAGCGGGGAGCTGTTTTTT.

This clonotype came up once. This chain links TRBV20-1 with TRBJ2-7, with TRBD2 matching over 8 bases. From germline, CDR1 is DFQATT and CDR2 SNEGSKA (reference sequence). J was trimmed by 3 bases and V by 3 bases; bases with no gene match: 1. This CDR3 is built from 12 residues. The CDR3 DNA reads TGCAGTGCTAGCGGGAGGGTCTACGAGCAGTACTTC. Its protein is CSASGRVYEQYF.

The V and J genes are TRBV29-1 and TRBJ1-1; D gene ambiguous. V was pared by 1 base and J by 7 bases, with 22 bases between. The CDR3 totals 16 residues. The V gene's germline CDR1 is SQVTM and CDR2 ANQGSEA. For the CDR3, the DNA is TGCAGCGTTGAAGGGCCGCCAGGTGGGAGGACCGGTGAAGCTTTCTTT. Amino acid sequence: CSVEGPPGGRTGEAFF.

The chain carries TRBV7-9 and TRBJ2-7; 9 nucleotides match TRBD1. Germline V gene lookup returns CDR1 SEHNR and CDR2 FQNEAQ (reference sequence). The CDR3 covers 14 residues. V lost 4 bases, J lost 6 bases, and 7 bases stayed unmatched. CDR3 sequence (DNA): TGTGCCAGCAGCTCCCGGGACAGGGTGTCCGAGCAGTACTTC. Translation: CASSSRDRVSEQYF.

To note about this clonotype: A junction end diverges from the germline sequence, so it may reflect a read error. V is TRBV2 and J is TRBJ2-1; TRBD2 matches 11 bases. CDR1 is SNHLY, CDR2 FYNNEI, per germline. The CDR3 spans 15 residues. The CDR3 nucleotides are TGTGCCAGCGGTGAACTAGCGGGAGTAGGCGATGAGCAGTTCTTC. Translating it yields CASGELAGVGDEQFF.

The chain links TRBV20-1 to TRBJ1-1; D not resolved. CDR1 is DFQATT and CDR2 is SNEGSKA in the germline V gene (reference sequence). CDR3 length: 13 residues. V was cut by 1 base and J by 5 bases, with 11 bases left in between. CDR3 region: CSARGQLLTEAFF. The DNA for the CDR3 is TGCAGTGCTAGAGGACAACTTCTGACTGAAGCTTTCTTT.

The sample holds a few counts of this clonotype. This chain connects TRBV4-3 to TRBJ1-4, with D perhaps TRBD1 (5 bases). Germline CDR1 is LGHNA and CDR2 is YSLEER. The CDR3 length is 15 residues. With 6 bases removed from V and 9 bases from J, the gap between germline ends came to 20 bases. In nucleotides, the CDR3 is TGCGCCAGCAGGTTGACTCTAGAACCAGGGCAAAAACTGTTTTTT. This encodes CASRLTLEPGQKLFF.

The chain has TRBV10-3 and TRBJ1-1; the match to TRBD1 covers 8 bases. The CDR3 is 11 amino acids. V trimming: 3 bases; J trimming: 10 bases; junction bases outside the gene matches: 1. Looked up from germline, CDR1 is ENHRY and CDR2 is SYGVKD. The CDR3: CAISEGQGAFF. DNA of the CDR3: TGTGCCATCAGTGAAGGACAGGGAGCTTTCTTT.

This clonotype was counted a few times. V gene TRBV5-1 combines with J gene TRBJ2-7, with 7 bases aligning to TRBD2. The CDR3 contains 15 residues. Per germline, CDR1 SGHRS and CDR2 YFSETQ. Germline trimming cut 3 bases from V and 2 bases from J; bases unmatched to any gene: 8. Here the CDR3 reads CASSSQGLPTYEQYF. The CDR3 DNA is TGCGCCAGCAGCTCGCAGGGACTACCCACCTACGAGCAGTACTTC. The variable domain in full, completed from reference TRBV5-1 and TRBJ2-7, reads KAGVTQTPRYLIKTRGQQVTLSCSPISGHRSVSWYQQTPGQGLQFLFEYFSETQRNKGNFPGRFSGRQFSNSRSEMNVSTLELGDSALYLCASSSQGLPTYEQYFGPGTRLTVT.

V gene TRBV12-3 or TRBV12-4 combines with J gene TRBJ1-6; D remains unclear. The CDR3 is 14 amino acids. Between the trimmed V and J ends, which lost 7 bases and 10 bases, there was a span of 17 bases. The CDR3 DNA reads TGTGCCAGCACCGAAAGGGCCTTGAGGTCACCCCTCCACTTT. Encoded protein: CASTERALRSPLHF.

J is TRBJ2-7 and V is TRBV3-1, with 8 bases lining up with TRBD2. V was clipped by 4 bases and J by 4 bases; unmatched bases: 12. This CDR3 comprises 16 residues. Germline V gene data show CDR1 as LGHDT and CDR2 as YNNKEL (reference sequence). CDR3 residues: CASSRAGRARVYEQYF. The CDR3 DNA is TGTGCCAGCAGCCGGGCCGGGAGGGCCCGTGTGTACGAGCAGTACTTC.

A few counts support this clonotype. The chain is built from TRBV5-1 and TRBJ2-1; the D is unclear. Per germline, CDR1 SGHRS and CDR2 YFSETQ. Trimming shortened V by 1 base and J by 8 bases, and 10 bases separated the two germline ends. This CDR3 contains 13 residues. As DNA, the CDR3 is TGCGCCAGCAGCTTGCCCAGTCCCCATGAGCAGTTCTTC. Its protein is CASSLPSPHEQFF.

The chain combines TRBV20-1 with TRBJ1-4; D unclear. The CDR3 consists of 14 residues. Between the trimmed V and J ends, which lost 3 bases and 4 bases, there was a span of 12 bases. Germline V lookup: CDR1 DFQATT, CDR2 SNEGSKA (reference sequence). As DNA, the CDR3 is TGCAGTGCTAGTGGAACGGACTATAATGAAAAACTGTTTTTT. Its protein product is CSASGTDYNEKLFF.

This chain links TRBV4-2 with TRBJ2-5; TRBD2 aligns across 13 bases. The CDR3 has 16 amino acids. In germline, CDR1 is LGHNA, CDR2 YNFKEQ. The V gene end was trimmed by 4 bases and the J gene end by 5 bases; junction bases not matched to a gene: 7. CDR3: CASSPWTSGRQETQYF. The CDR3, as DNA: TGTGCCAGCAGCCCGTGGACTAGCGGGAGACAGGAGACCCAGTACTTC.

The chain couples TRBV20-1 to TRBJ2-1, with 9 bases fitting TRBD1. Germline CDR1 and CDR2: DFQATT and SNEGSKA (reference sequence). After removal of 7 bases from V and 8 bases from J, the junction contained 15 bases not matched to a gene. The CDR3 runs to 15 residues. The CDR3 protein is CSVTPGTGKYDEQFF. The DNA of the CDR3 is TGCAGTGTCACCCCCGGGACAGGGAAATACGATGAGCAGTTCTTC.